This T cell receptor beta chain was captured in a study of graft-versus-host responses after intestinal transplantation (dated by TCRdb to about 2021). In the study overall: Recipients received multivisceral, liver-intestinal, or isolated intestinal transplants. Every recipient was given anti-thymocyte globulin induction, then maintenance tacrolimus and steroids for about three years. After intestinal transplantation, graft-versus-host and host-versus-graft alloreactive T cell clones were followed in the graft, circulation and bone marrow using bulk TCR-beta CDR3 sequencing. To identify alloreactive clones, pre-transplant mixed lymphocyte reaction products were sequenced and then compared with unstimulated pre-transplant donor and recipient T cells. A cohort of about two dozen intestinal transplant recipients, including one retransplant, was enrolled, and a few patients lacking pretransplant specimens were excluded. A peak of at least 4% donor T cells among recipient peripheral blood mononuclear cells was the definition used for donor T cell macrochimerism. Samples from a few later patients were sequenced in-house on an Illumina MiSeq with MiXCR processing rather than by the commercial service. Overall study outcomes, separate from this receptor: Peak levels of circulating GvH clones were associated with declines in HvG clones early after transplant. Patients with donor T cell macrochimerism had high GvH to HvG T cell clonal ratios in their allografts. GvH clones were found in recipient bone marrow, and some of the GvH clones appeared earlier in ileal mucosa or blood, which is consistent with an intestinal mucosal origin. The conclusions were limited by the relatively low number and heterogeneity of the intestinal transplant patients.

The trim is 1 base for V and 3 bases for J, with a gap of 10 bases between the germline ends. CDR1 LGHNA and CDR2 YSLEER were looked up in the germline V gene. The CDR3 sequence holds 14 residues, the cysteine and phenylalanine included. Only the CDR3 DNA is retained, 42 bases long and in frame from the first base. For this clone: Its antigen target is currently unknown. No base qualities exist here, and no much larger clone lies one base off it.

To isolate intraepithelial and lamina propria lymphocytes from graft specimens, dithiothreitol, EDTA incubations and collagenase D digestion were used. Serial intestinal graft biopsy specimens collected up to 600 days after transplant underwent bulk TCR-beta sequencing. The library came from the immunoSEQ multiplex PCR assay. For most patients, high-throughput TCR-beta CDR3 sequencing of genomic DNA was performed by Adaptive Biotechnologies. As for how the authors treated the data: Adaptive's ImmunoSEQ software supplied the TCR sequencing data for around 19 patients, while MiXCR and VDJtools were used to process a few other patients. Because the origin of CDR3 nucleotide sequences shared between donor and recipient could not be assigned, those sequences were removed. Alloreactive clones required at least 2-fold expansion over unstimulated cells and minimum CFSE-low frequency of 0.002% (template counts) or 0.001% (read counts). Mappable clones were those detected in sequenced pre-transplant spleen, lymph node, or MLR CFSE-low populations of the donor or recipient. Cumulative frequency of alloreactive clones was calculated as a percentage of all sequences weighted by copy number. TCRdb limited this immuneACCESS table to in-frame rearrangements with V and J called. A share of clones is missing; checked studies link under half to unresolved V genes, and the rest is unexplained. For V, J and clone size, that table is used; D and trimming come from the DNA. This sample is represented by about 14,000 clones; about 55% of them were singletons. In total, the top ten clones hold 9.5% to 15% of the sample.

Sequences were derived from ileum tissue, sampled 524 days after transplant. The chain employs TRBV4-3 and TRBJ2-7, and TRBD2 may be the D gene, going by 5 matching bases. The receptor was derived from a human patient who received an intestinal transplant, so some T cells may come from the graft donor. The nucleotide sequence reads TGCGCCAGCAGCCAAGTGGTACGGGGCTACGAGCAGTACTTC. It encodes CASSQVVRGYEQYF.